The rows below give T cell receptor beta chains drawn from one sample of a study of shared clonotypes between healthy human individuals. This table comes from immunoSEQ multiplex PCR, and its TCRdb copy is limited to in-frame clones, with some not included. The sample gives nearly 2 million clones, approximately 94% of which show up once; 1.2% is in the top ten. The material sequenced was naive CD8+ T cells sorted from blood. These receptors originate from a man between 18 and 35 years old in good health. The CDR3 runs from the conserved cysteine through the conserved F or W. D genes are given only for firm matches. Clone size is given for some rows only: seen once, a few or many times, or a class if the clone is expanded.

TRBD2	-	TRBV11-3	TRBJ2-4	CASSPARRERRKNIQYF	TGTGCCAGCAGCCCTGCGAGGCGGGAGCGCCGCAAAAACATTCAGTACTTC
-	once	TRBV5-1	TRBJ2-7	CASSADGDYEQYF	TGCGCCAGCAGCGCCGACGGCGACTACGAGCAGTACTTC
TRBD2	-	TRBV2	TRBJ2-3	CASRQLAGGYTDTQYF	TGTGCCAGCAGGCAACTAGCGGGGGGCTACACAGATACGCAGTATTTT
TRBD2	-	TRBV6-6	TRBJ2-2	CASNPELARTGELFF	TGTGCCAGCAATCCCGAACTAGCGCGCACCGGGGAGCTGTTTTTT
-	-	TRBV6-6	TRBJ2-3	CASSNGERAPPDTQYF	TGTGCCAGCAGTAACGGGGAGCGGGCTCCGCCAGATACGCAGTATTTT
-	-	TRBV5-6	TRBJ2-1	CASSPTVDNEQFF	TGTGCCAGCAGCCCGACAGTGGACAATGAGCAGTTCTTC
-	-	TRBV5-6	TRBJ1-6	CASSLGAELHF	TGTGCCAGCAGCTTGGGCGCCGAACTCCACTTT
-	-	TRBV5-4	TRBJ1-1	CASSLPSSMNTEAFF	TGTGCCAGCAGCTTGCCGAGCTCTATGAACACTGAAGCTTTCTTT
TRBD2	-	TRBV7-9	TRBJ2-1	CASSRPYGGSSYNEQFF	TGTGCCAGCAGCCGACCCTACGGGGGGAGTTCCTACAATGAGCAGTTCTTC
TRBD1	-	TRBV28	TRBJ1-1	CASSRTGENTEAFF	TGTGCCAGCTCCCGGACAGGGGAAAACACTGAAGCTTTCTTT
-	-	TRBV6-4	TRBJ2-7	CASSVDQPGYEQYF	TGTGCCAGCAGTGTTGACCAACCGGGCTACGAGCAGTACTTC
-	-	TRBV9	TRBJ2-1	CASSVMDLLYNEQFF	TGTGCCAGCAGCGTAATGGACTTGCTGTACAATGAGCAGTTCTTC
-	-	TRBV7-7	TRBJ2-7	CASSLADTYEQYF	TGTGCTAGCAGCTTAGCAGACACCTACGAGCAGTACTTC
TRBD1	-	TRBV5-1	TRBJ2-7	CASSWDPGQGASFEQYF	TGCGCCAGCAGCTGGGACCCCGGACAGGGGGCCTCCTTCGAGCAGTACTTC
TRBD2	-	TRBV29-1	TRBJ2-7	CSATSGVSYEQYF	TGCAGCGCTACTAGCGGGGTCTCCTACGAGCAGTACTTC
-	-	TRBV4-1	TRBJ2-7	CASSPPRGEGYYEQYF	TGCGCCAGCAGCCCCCCGCGAGGGGAAGGGTACTACGAGCAGTACTTC
-	-	TRBV7-9	TRBJ2-5	CASSSLATQETQYF	TGTGCCAGCAGCTCCCTAGCGACCCAAGAGACCCAGTACTTC
-	-	TRBV7-3	TRBJ2-7	CASSLTGGGPSDEQYF	TGTGCCAGCAGCTTAACTGGTGGGGGCCCTAGCGACGAGCAGTACTTC
TRBD1	-	TRBV13	TRBJ2-7	CASSPGQGYEQYF	TGTGCCAGCAGCCCCGGACAGGGGTACGAGCAGTACTTC
-	few	TRBV11-2	TRBJ2-7	CASSLAGYEQYF	TGTGCCAGCAGCTTAGCGGGCTACGAGCAGTACTTC
TRBD2	-	TRBV11-2	TRBJ2-3	CASSLDTVLAGAGDTQYF	TGTGCCAGCAGCTTAGATACCGTACTAGCGGGAGCGGGAGATACGCAGTATTTT
TRBD2	-	TRBV5-4	TRBJ2-2	CASSPTSGGTNTGELFF	TGTGCCAGCAGCCCCACTAGCGGGGGTACGAACACCGGGGAGCTGTTTTTT
-	-	TRBV2	TRBJ2-5	CASKGGSSETQYF	TGTGCCAGCAAGGGCGGGTCTTCGGAGACCCAGTACTTC
-	once	TRBV9	TRBJ2-2	CASSVWGTGELFF	TGTGCCAGCAGCGTATGGGGAACCGGGGAGCTGTTTTTT